Detailed here is one TCR beta chain. The repertoire was sequenced with immunoSEQ multiplex PCR; TCRdb's copy has only in-frame clones and lacks some. The repertoire has approximately 170,000 clones, 80% to 95% of them found once; the top ten carry about 0.73%. These data are taken from a study of control samples from healthy donors and cancer patients. The source of this sequence is a young woman in good health. The sequencing sample was made of blood.

The CDR3 loop reads CASSYSRGRANEKLFF. DNA of the CDR3: TGTGCCAGCAGTTACTCCCGGGGGAGGGCTAATGAAAAACTGTTTTTT. The V call is TRBV6-5, the J call TRBJ1-4, with TRBD1 as a possible D gene (5 bases). The CDR3 is made up of 16 amino acids. Per the germline V gene, CDR1 is MNHEY and CDR2 is SVGAGI. Between the trimmed V and J ends, which lost 0 bases and 3 bases, there was a span of 11 bases.